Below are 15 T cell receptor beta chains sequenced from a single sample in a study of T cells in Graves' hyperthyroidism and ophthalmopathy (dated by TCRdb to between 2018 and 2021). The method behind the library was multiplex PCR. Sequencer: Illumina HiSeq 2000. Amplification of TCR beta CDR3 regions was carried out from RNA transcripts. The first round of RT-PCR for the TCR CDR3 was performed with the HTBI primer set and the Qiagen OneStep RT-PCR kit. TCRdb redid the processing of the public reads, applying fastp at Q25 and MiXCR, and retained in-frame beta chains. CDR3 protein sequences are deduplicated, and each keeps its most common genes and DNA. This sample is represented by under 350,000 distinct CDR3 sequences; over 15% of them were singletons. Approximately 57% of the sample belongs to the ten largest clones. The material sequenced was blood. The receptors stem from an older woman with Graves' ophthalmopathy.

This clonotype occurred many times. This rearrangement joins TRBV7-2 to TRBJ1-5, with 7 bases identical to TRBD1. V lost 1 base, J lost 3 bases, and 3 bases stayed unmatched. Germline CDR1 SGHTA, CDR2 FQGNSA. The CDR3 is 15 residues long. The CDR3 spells CASSLVGQNNQPQHF. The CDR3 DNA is TGTGCCAGCAGCTTAGTGGGACAGAACAATCAGCCCCAGCATTTT.

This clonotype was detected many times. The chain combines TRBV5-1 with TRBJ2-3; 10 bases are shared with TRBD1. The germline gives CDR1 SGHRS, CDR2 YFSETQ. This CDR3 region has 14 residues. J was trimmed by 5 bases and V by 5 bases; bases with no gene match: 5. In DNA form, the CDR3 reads TGCGCCAGCAGTACCGGGACAGGGGAAGATACGCAGTATTTT. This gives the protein CASSTGTGEDTQYF.

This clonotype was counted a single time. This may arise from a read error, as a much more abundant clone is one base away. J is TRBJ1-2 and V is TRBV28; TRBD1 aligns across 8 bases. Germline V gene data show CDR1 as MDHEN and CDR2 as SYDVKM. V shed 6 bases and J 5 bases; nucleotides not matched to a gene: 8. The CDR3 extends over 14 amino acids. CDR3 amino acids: CASSPGQGLYGYTF. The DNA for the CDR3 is TGTGCCAGCAGCCCAGGACAGGGCCTTTATGGCTACACCTTC.

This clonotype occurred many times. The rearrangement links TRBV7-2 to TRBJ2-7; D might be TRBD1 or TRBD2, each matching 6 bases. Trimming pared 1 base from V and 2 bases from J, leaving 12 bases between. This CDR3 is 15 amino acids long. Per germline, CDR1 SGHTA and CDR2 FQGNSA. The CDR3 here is CASSLGGGQTYEQYF. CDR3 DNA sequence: TGTGCCAGCAGCTTAGGGGGAGGACAGACCTACGAGCAGTACTTC.

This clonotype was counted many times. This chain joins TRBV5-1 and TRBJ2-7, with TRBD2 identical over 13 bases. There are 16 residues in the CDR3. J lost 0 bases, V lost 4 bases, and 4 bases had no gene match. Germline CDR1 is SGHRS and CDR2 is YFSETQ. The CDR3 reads CASSGRTSGSSYEQYF. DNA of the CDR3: TGCGCCAGCAGCGGACGGACTAGCGGGAGCTCCTACGAGCAGTACTTC.

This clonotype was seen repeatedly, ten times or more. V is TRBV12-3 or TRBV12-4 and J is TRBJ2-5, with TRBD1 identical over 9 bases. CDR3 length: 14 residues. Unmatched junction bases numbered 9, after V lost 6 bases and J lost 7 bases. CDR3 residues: CASRSGQGLGTQYF. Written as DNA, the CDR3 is TGTGCCAGCAGATCGGGACAGGGCTTAGGGACCCAGTACTTC.

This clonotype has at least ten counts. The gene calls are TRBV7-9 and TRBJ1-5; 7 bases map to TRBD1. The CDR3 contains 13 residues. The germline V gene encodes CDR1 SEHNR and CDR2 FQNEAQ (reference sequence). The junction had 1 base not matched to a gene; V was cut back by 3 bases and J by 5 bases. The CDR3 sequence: CASSFDRDQPQHF. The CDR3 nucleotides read TGTGCCAGCAGCTTCGACAGGGATCAGCCCCAGCATTTT.

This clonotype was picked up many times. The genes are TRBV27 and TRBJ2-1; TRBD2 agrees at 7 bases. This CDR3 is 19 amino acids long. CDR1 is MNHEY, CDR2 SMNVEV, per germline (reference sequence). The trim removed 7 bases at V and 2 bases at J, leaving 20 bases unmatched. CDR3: CASTPRGLAEMGTYNEQFF. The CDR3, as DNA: TGTGCCAGCACTCCCCGAGGGCTAGCGGAAATGGGGACCTACAATGAGCAGTTCTTC.

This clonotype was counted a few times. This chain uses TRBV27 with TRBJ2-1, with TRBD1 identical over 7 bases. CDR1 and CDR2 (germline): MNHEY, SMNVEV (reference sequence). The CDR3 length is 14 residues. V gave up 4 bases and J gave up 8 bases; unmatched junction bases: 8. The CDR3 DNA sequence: TGTGCCAGCAGTTCCCTGACAGGGTGGGATGAGCAGTTCTTC. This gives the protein CASSSLTGWDEQFF.

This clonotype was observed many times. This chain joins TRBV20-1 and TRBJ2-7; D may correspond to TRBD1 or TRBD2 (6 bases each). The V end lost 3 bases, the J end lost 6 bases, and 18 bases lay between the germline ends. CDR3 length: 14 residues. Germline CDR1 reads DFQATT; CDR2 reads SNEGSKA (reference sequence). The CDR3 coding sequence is TGCAGTGCTAGCCCCGGGGGCGTTGGCATCGAGCAGTACTTC. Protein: CSASPGGVGIEQYF.

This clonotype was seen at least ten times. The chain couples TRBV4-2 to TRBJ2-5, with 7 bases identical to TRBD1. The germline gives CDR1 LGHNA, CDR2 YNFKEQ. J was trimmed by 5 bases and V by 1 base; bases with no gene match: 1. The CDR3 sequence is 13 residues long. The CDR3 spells CASSQGRGETQYF. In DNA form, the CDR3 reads TGTGCCAGCAGCCAAGGCAGGGGGGAGACCCAGTACTTC.

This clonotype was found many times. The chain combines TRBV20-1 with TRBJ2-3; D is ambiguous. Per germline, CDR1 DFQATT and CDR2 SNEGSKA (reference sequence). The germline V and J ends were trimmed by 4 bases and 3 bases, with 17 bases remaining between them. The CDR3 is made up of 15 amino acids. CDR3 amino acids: CSAKDWKVGTDTQYF. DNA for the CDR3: TGCAGTGCTAAAGACTGGAAAGTAGGTACAGATACGCAGTATTTT.

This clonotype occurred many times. CDR3 in amino acids: CASSLFPGRAETQYF. In nucleotides, the CDR3 is TGTGCCAGCAGCTTATTCCCGGGGCGCGCAGAGACCCAGTACTTC. The chain combines TRBV7-9 with TRBJ2-5; D is perhaps TRBD1 or TRBD2 (5 bases each). The CDR3 has 15 residues. Germline CDR1 is SEHNR and CDR2 is FQNEAQ (reference sequence). The V and J ends lost 2 bases and 4 bases respectively, with 14 bases between them.

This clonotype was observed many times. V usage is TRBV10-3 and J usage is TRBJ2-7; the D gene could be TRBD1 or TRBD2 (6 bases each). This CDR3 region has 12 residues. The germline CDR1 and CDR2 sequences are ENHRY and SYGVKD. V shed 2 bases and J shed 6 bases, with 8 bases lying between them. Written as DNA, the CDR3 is TGTGCCATCAGTGAGCGGGGGCGCGAGCAGTACTTC. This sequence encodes CAISERGREQYF.

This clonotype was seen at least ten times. The CDR3 spells CASSPGYGNSPLHF. The CDR3 DNA follows: TGTGCCAGCAGTCCAGGGTATGGTAATTCACCCCTCCACTTT. The chain uses TRBV7-2 and TRBJ1-6, with D maybe TRBD1 (5 bases). V lost 6 bases and J 6 bases, leaving 12 bases between the germline ends. The germline gives CDR1 SGHTA, CDR2 FQGNSA. The CDR3 runs to 14 residues.